These 29 T cell receptor beta chains share one sample of origin, sequenced in a study of human T cells and chemical hapten exposure. Time point of the sample: patch test 1, 2 weeks after DPC sensitization. Treatment indicated: therapeutic diphenylcyclopropenone sensitization with weekly scalp DPC. TCRdb reanalysed the RACE reads using MiXCR and keeps one entry per CDR3 protein. The repertoire consists of about 90,000 distinct CDR3 sequences, with about 10% occurring once and the leading ten covering 2% to 2.5%. The specimen comprised whole blood, sampled in connection with sensitization to the hapten diphenylcyclopropenone (DPC). The receptors shown here come from a man between 40 and 49 years old with alopecia areata. Some clones in this sample may be carry-over from other donors' samples.

This chain links TRBV28 with TRBJ2-7, with 8 bases identical to TRBD1. Germline V gene data show CDR1 as MDHEN and CDR2 as SYDVKM. This CDR3 is 11 amino acids long. V lost 10 bases and J lost 5; bases outside the gene matches: 4. The CDR3 nucleotides are TGTGCCACGGACAGGGCGCACGAGCAGTACTTC. This translates into CATDRAHEQYF.

The J gene is TRBJ2-7, the V gene TRBV4-3; no firm D call. Germline CDR1 reads LGHNA; CDR2 reads YSLEER. CDR3 size: 13 residues. Trimming pared 1 base from V and 3 bases from J, leaving 7 bases between. Here the CDR3 reads CASSQGTNYEQYV. In DNA, the CDR3 is TGCGCCAGCAGCCAAGGGACCAACTACGAGCAGTACGTC.

This clonotype occurred many times. V is TRBV18 and J is TRBJ1-1; the D is unclear. This CDR3 is built from 13 residues. Deletions cut 3 bases from V and 1 base from J, with 6 bases between. Per germline, CDR1 KGHSH and CDR2 LQKENI. The CDR3 here is CASSPTWNTEAFF. DNA of the CDR3: TGTGCCAGCTCACCCACCTGGAACACTGAAGCTTTCTTT.

This clonotype has more than one count but fewer than ten. The rearrangement links TRBV5-1 to TRBJ2-7; 11 bases line up with TRBD1. The CDR3 runs 13 residues. Germline CDR1 reads SGHRS; CDR2 reads YFSETQ. The V segment lost 2 bases and the J segment 9 bases; nucleotides outside the gene matches: 4. The CDR3: CASSFRDRGVQYF. The CDR3 nucleotides read TGCGCCAGCAGCTTCCGGGACAGGGGGGTGCAGTACTTC.

The V call is TRBV12-3 or TRBV12-4, the J call TRBJ1-1; D might be TRBD1 (6 bases). The CDR3 runs to 14 residues. V lost 3 bases and J 5 bases, leaving 13 bases between the germline ends. DNA of the CDR3: TGTGCCAGCAGTTTGCGGGGGCGCGGTACTGAAGCTTTCTTT. Amino acids: CASSLRGRGTEAFF.

This clonotype has ten or more counts. The genes are TRBV5-4 and TRBJ1-6; D is uncertain. V shed 1 base and J shed 7 bases, with 9 bases lying between them. In germline, CDR1 is SGHNT, CDR2 YYREEE (reference sequence). The CDR3 sequence is 14 residues long. The DNA of the CDR3 is TGTGCCAGCAGCTTGCAGGATGGGAATTCACCCCTCCACTTT. This gives the protein CASSLQDGNSPLHF.

This clonotype was picked up many times. The chain couples TRBV29-1 to TRBJ1-2; D ambiguous. Germline V gene data show CDR1 as SQVTM and CDR2 as ANQGSEA. V dropped 4 bases and J dropped 4 bases, with 7 bases sitting between them. The length of the CDR3 is 11 residues. The CDR3, as DNA: TGCAGCGTTGGGGAAGTCTATGGCTACACCTTC. Translation gives CSVGEVYGYTF.

This clonotype was counted many times. The gene calls are TRBV30 and TRBJ1-1; 9 bases map to TRBD1. The length of the CDR3 is 13 residues. V lost 4 bases to trimming and J lost 7 bases; unmatched junction nucleotides: 7. Germline-derived CDR1 and CDR2 are GTSNPN and SVGIG (reference sequence). The CDR3 region has the DNA TGTGCCTGGAAACAGGGGGCGTATGATGAAGCTTTCTTT. Protein sequence: CAWKQGAYDEAFF. The full variable domain, with the rest looked up from reference TRBV30 and TRBJ1-1, is SQTIHQWPATLVQPVGSPLSLECTVEGTSNPNLYWYRQAAGRGLQLLFYSVGIGQISSEVPQNLSASRPQDRQFILSSKKLLLSDSGFYLCAWKQGAYDEAFFGQGTRLTVV.

V usage is TRBV28 and J usage is TRBJ2-1; D might be TRBD2 (6 bases). Trimming stripped 7 bases from V and 8 bases from J, with 12 bases between. CDR1 is MDHEN and CDR2 is SYDVKM in the germline V gene. The CDR3 loop spans 12 amino acids. The CDR3 DNA sequence: TGTGCCAGCACCACTTGGGAGGATGAGCAGTTCTTC. Its protein product is CASTTWEDEQFF.

This clonotype appeared a few times. The rearrangement links TRBV12-3 or TRBV12-4 to TRBJ1-3; 8 bases agree with TRBD1. Trimming at V came to 5 bases and at J to 1 base, leaving 4 bases not matched to a gene. The CDR3 length is 15 residues. The DNA of the CDR3 is TGTGCCAGCAGTCAGACAGGGGAATCTGGAAACACCATATATTTT. Protein product: CASSQTGESGNTIYF.

In this sample, this clonotype turned up many times. The chain has TRBV29-1 and TRBJ1-1; D remains ambiguous. The CDR3 consists of 12 residues. Germline V gives CDR1 SQVTM, CDR2 ANQGSEA. V was clipped by 7 bases and J by 3 bases, with 12 bases between them. The CDR3 region has the DNA TGCAGCGCAGAAGCCGGAGACACTGAAGCTTTCTTT. Protein sequence: CSAEAGDTEAFF.

This chain joins TRBV3-1 and TRBJ1-1; a weak D match, TRBD1 (5 bases). The length of the CDR3 is 14 residues. Trimming shortened V by 3 bases and J by 1 base, and 9 bases separated the two germline ends. Per the germline V gene, CDR1 is LGHDT and CDR2 is YNNKEL (reference sequence). CDR3 protein: CASSHRAENTEAFF. The CDR3, as DNA: TGTGCCAGCAGCCACAGGGCGGAGAACACTGAAGCTTTCTTT. Based on the CDR3 plus reference TRBV3-1 and TRBJ1-1, the full variable domain is DTAVSQTPKYLVTQMGNDKSIKCEQNLGHDTMYWYKQDSKKFLKIMFSYNNKELIINETVPNRFSPKSPDKAHLNLHINSLELGDSAVYFCASSHRAENTEAFFGQGTRLTVV.

This clonotype appeared a few times. The chain combines TRBV6-6 with TRBJ2-7; tentative D call: TRBD2 (7 bases). The germline gives CDR1 MNHNY, CDR2 SVGAGI (reference sequence). Trimming shortened V by 3 bases and J by 4 bases, and 13 bases separated the two germline ends. This CDR3 spans 14 amino acids. Written as DNA, the CDR3 is TGTGCCAGCAGTTATGGGGGGGCGCGGTACGAGCAGTACGTC. It yields the protein CASSYGGARYEQYV.

The chain uses TRBV12-3 or TRBV12-4 and TRBJ1-3; D uncertain. The ends were cut back, 8 bases at V and 0 bases at J, with 8 bases in the middle. This CDR3 contains 13 residues. CDR3 DNA sequence: TGTGCCAGCGGGAAAAGCTCTGGAAACACCATATATTTT. The encoded protein is CASGKSSGNTIYF.

The V call is TRBV2, the J call TRBJ1-6; TRBD1 is a possible D gene (5 bases). Trimming stripped 8 bases from V and 7 bases from J, with 15 bases between. The CDR3 is made up of 14 amino acids. Germline lookup yields CDR1 SNHLY and CDR2 FYNNEI. This CDR3 reads CASRTWGENSPLHF. The CDR3 nucleotides read TGTGCCAGCCGTACGTGGGGGGAAAATTCACCCCTCCACTTT.

The rearrangement links TRBV20-1 to TRBJ2-5; TRBD1 agrees at 8 bases. Germline CDR1 reads DFQATT; CDR2 reads SNEGSKA (reference sequence). The CDR3 has 16 residues. The trim removed 5 bases at V and 5 bases at J, leaving 16 bases unmatched. DNA of the CDR3: TGCAGTGCTTCCCCGGTAGACAGGGGAAGGATGGAGACCCAGTACTTC. Translation: CSASPVDRGRMETQYF.

This clonotype was observed a few times. The chain links TRBV12-3 or TRBV12-4 to TRBJ2-7; unclear D gene. Deletions cut 3 bases from V and 4 bases from J, with 4 bases between. The CDR3 has 11 residues. CDR3 region: CASSFGYEQYV. CDR3 bases: TGTGCCAGCAGTTTCGGGTACGAGCAGTACGTC.

This rearrangement joins TRBV14 to TRBJ2-7; 9 nucleotides match TRBD1. CDR1 and CDR2 from the germline V gene are SGHDN and FVKESK. The junction had 11 bases not matched to a gene; V was cut back by 3 bases and J by 2 bases. There are 17 residues in the CDR3. This CDR3 reads CASSQFTGTGYAYEQYF. CDR3 in DNA: TGTGCCAGCAGCCAGTTTACCGGGACAGGGTACGCCTACGAGCAGTACTTC.

This clonotype occurred many times. This sequence joins TRBV28 and TRBJ1-2; D gene uncertain. V was cut by 2 bases and J by 0 bases, with 13 bases left in between. This CDR3 is built from 16 residues. Per germline, CDR1 MDHEN and CDR2 SYDVKM. CDR3 sequence reads: CASSLTVLPTNYGYTF. CDR3 DNA: TGTGCCAGCAGTTTAACAGTCCTTCCTACTAACTATGGCTACACCTTC.

This clonotype appeared a few times. The V gene is TRBV20-1, the J gene TRBJ2-3; TRBD2 agrees at 9 bases. V was clipped by 6 bases and J by 3 bases; unmatched bases: 16. The V gene's germline CDR1 is DFQATT and CDR2 SNEGSKA (reference sequence). This CDR3 comprises 17 residues. CDR3 loop: CSAPGWTSDEDTDTQYF. The CDR3 DNA follows: TGCAGTGCCCCTGGATGGACTAGCGACGAAGATACAGATACGCAGTATTTT.

V is TRBV20-1 and J is TRBJ2-7, with no clear D. Germline V gives CDR1 DFQATT, CDR2 SNEGSKA (reference sequence). The length of the CDR3 is 13 residues. V lost 1 base and J 2 bases, leaving 9 bases between the germline ends. The CDR3 loop is CSARASTTYEQYV. CDR3 nucleotides: TGCAGTGCTAGAGCCTCTACAACCTACGAGCAGTACGTC.

The rearrangement joins TRBV2 to TRBJ1-1; 7 positions match TRBD1. Germline lookup yields CDR1 SNHLY and CDR2 FYNNEI. Unmatched junction bases numbered 3, after V lost 7 bases and J lost 1 base. This CDR3 is built from 13 residues. CDR3 bases: TGTGCCAGCATAGGGACAGAGAACACTGAAGCTTTCTTT. Encoded protein: CASIGTENTEAFF.

The chain couples TRBV5-1 to TRBJ2-5; D possibly uses TRBD1 or TRBD2 (5 bases each). There are 15 residues in the CDR3. Germline V lookup: CDR1 SGHRS, CDR2 YFSETQ. The germline V and J ends were trimmed by 2 bases and 3 bases, with 14 bases remaining between them. CDR3 amino acids: CASSFLPLGEETQYF. CDR3 DNA: TGCGCCAGCAGCTTCTTACCACTAGGGGAAGAGACCCAGTACTTC.

This clonotype was found a few times. The rearrangement joins TRBV6-5 to TRBJ2-5; D ambiguous. The CDR3 contains 14 residues. Looked up from germline, CDR1 is MNHEY and CDR2 is SVGAGI. Trimming removed 5 bases at V and 0 bases at J, with 10 bases between. The CDR3: CASSLLGHQETQYF. CDR3 bases: TGTGCCAGCAGTCTGTTGGGCCACCAAGAGACCCAGTACTTC.

This clonotype was counted at least ten times. CDR3 residues: CASSQDRDRDYGYTF. Written as DNA, the CDR3 is TGCGCCAGCAGCCAAGATAGGGACAGGGACTATGGCTACACCTTC. The chain employs TRBV4-1 and TRBJ1-2; 9 nucleotides line up with TRBD1. V dropped 0 bases and J dropped 3; count of bases not matched to a gene: 2. The CDR3 is made up of 15 amino acids. Per the germline V gene, CDR1 is MGHRA and CDR2 is YSYEKL.

This clonotype was seen at least ten times. The V call is TRBV5-4, the J call TRBJ1-2; D perhaps matches TRBD1 (5 bases). Germline CDR1 reads SGHNT; CDR2 reads YYREEE (reference sequence). The CDR3 runs to 15 residues. V lost 0 bases and J lost 3, with 12 bases in between. DNA for the CDR3: TGTGCCAGCAGCTTGGGGACTGGGGACGACTATGGCTACACCTTC. Protein product: CASSLGTGDDYGYTF.

The CDR3 is CASSQSVYEQYF. CDR3 nucleotides: TGTGCCAGCAGTCAGAGCGTGTACGAGCAGTACTTC. The chain employs TRBV12-3 or TRBV12-4 and TRBJ2-7, with D unclear. This CDR3 is built from 12 residues. V lost 5 bases and J lost 4, with 9 bases in between.

This clonotype was detected ten times or more. The chain carries TRBV5-5 and TRBJ1-5; D call uncertain. The V and J ends lost 0 bases and 0 bases respectively, with 10 bases between them. This CDR3 has 16 amino acids. The germline CDR1 and CDR2 sequences are SGHKS and YYEKEE (reference sequence). The DNA for the CDR3 is TGTGCCAGCAGCTTGGACTATTTTGCTAGCAATCAGCCCCAGCATTTT. It codes for CASSLDYFASNQPQHF.

The J gene is TRBJ2-7, the V gene TRBV21-1; the D segment call TRBD2 is taken from the table without a DNA check. TRBV21-1 is a recognized pseudogene. The CDR3 sequence is 9 residues long. CDR3 sequence reads: CASSNPPVV. CDR3 sequence (DNA): TGTGCCAGCAGCAACCCTCCTGTTGTC.